A selection of T cell receptor beta chains follows, all from one sample in a study of blood T cell repertoires in COVID-19. Some clones are missing from TCRdb's copy, which holds only in-frame ones; the method was immunoSEQ multiplex PCR. The sample includes around 58,000 clones, approximately 87% of them seen just once. The sequenced sample was peripheral blood. The receptors come from a human donor in a cohort sampled during active COVID-19. CDR3s include the opening cysteine and the closing phenylalanine or tryptophan. A D gene is named only where the DNA matches it firmly. The size field is filled for only some rows; it gives once, few, many or a size class.

len	d_gene	v_gene	j_gene	abundance	CDR3nt	CDR3aa
14	NA	TRBV5-4	TRBJ2-7	NA	TGTGCCAGCAGCTTGCCCGGGGTTGGCTACGAGCAGTACTTC	CASSLPGVGYEQYF
14	NA	TRBV7-8	TRBJ2-4	once	TGTGCCAGCAGCTGGGGCGTAGCCAAAAACATTCAGTACTTC	CASSWGVAKNIQYF
18	TRBD1	TRBV3-1/TRBV3-2	TRBJ2-7	NA	TGTGCCAGCAGCCAAGAATCGGGGAGCCGGGACAGGGCCTACGAGCAGTACTTC	CASSQESGSRDRAYEQYF
16	NA	TRBV21-1	TRBJ2-2	NA	TGTGCCAGCAGCCACCGGGACAGGCGTAACACCGGGGAGCTGTTTTTT	CASSHRDRRNTGELFF
15	TRBD2	TRBV9	TRBJ2-4	NA	TGTGCCCCCAGCGTAGGAGGCGGGGGGGGGAACATTCAGTACTTC	CAPSVGGGGGNIQYF
16	TRBD2	TRBV7-2	TRBJ2-3	NA	TGTGCCAGCAGCTTAATTCCGGGACTAGGGTCCGATACGCAGTATTTT	CASSLIPGLGSDTQYF
17	TRBD2	TRBV11-2	TRBJ2-7	NA	TGTGCCAGCAGCTTAGGGGCTAGCGGGGGGAGCTCCTACGAGCAGTACTTC	CASSLGASGGSSYEQYF
13	NA	TRBV3-1/TRBV3-2	TRBJ1-2	NA	TGTGCCAGCACCCAAACAGGGTTCTATGGCTACACCTTC	CASTQTGFYGYTF
13	NA	TRBV20-1	TRBJ1-1	medium-sized	TGCAGTGCTAGTGGGGGGGGAACCACTGAAGCTTTCTTT	CSASGGGTTEAFF
11	NA	TRBV20-1	TRBJ2-3	NA	TGCAGTGCTAGCGGCACAGATACGCAGTATTTT	CSASGTDTQYF
16	NA	TRBV4-3	TRBJ1-3	NA	TGCGCCAGCAGCCAAGGGGCAGGGGCAGGGGGAAACACCATATATTTT	CASSQGAGAGGNTIYF
13	NA	TRBV6-6	TRBJ2-3	NA	TGTGCCGGGAACAGGGTTAGCACAGATACGCAGTATTTT	CAGNRVSTDTQYF
19	TRBD2	TRBV11-2	TRBJ2-2	NA	TGTGCCAGCAGCTTCCGAGGGGCTCTAGCGGGGGGGTACACCGGGGAGCTGTTTTTT	CASSFRGALAGGYTGELFF
16	TRBD2	TRBV4-2	TRBJ2-5	few	TGTGCCAGCAGCCAAGTAAGAGCGGGGAGTCTAGAGACCCAGTACTTC	CASSQVRAGSLETQYF
15	TRBD1	TRBV2	TRBJ1-2	few	TGTGCCAGCAGTGAAAAAAGGCAGGGGGCGCGAGGCTACACCTTC	CASSEKRQGARGYTF
14	TRBD1	TRBV2	TRBJ1-2	NA	TGTGCCAGCATCCAGGACAGGTCCATTGGTGGCTACACCTTC	CASIQDRSIGGYTF
12	NA	TRBV10-3	TRBJ2-3	NA	TGTGCCATCAGTGTACAGGAAGATACGCAGTATTTT	CAISVQEDTQYF
16	TRBD2	TRBV10-3	TRBJ2-3	once	TGTGCCTCAGAGGCATGGCGGGGGGGAAGCACAGATACGCAGTATTTT	CASEAWRGGSTDTQYF
14	NA	TRBV4-1	TRBJ1-5	few	TGCGCCAGCAGCCAAGGACAGCCCAATCAGCCCCAGCATTTT	CASSQGQPNQPQHF
13	NA	TRBV4-1	TRBJ2-2	NA	TGCGCCAGCAGCCAAGATATGACCGGGGAGCTGTTTTTT	CASSQDMTGELFF
17	NA	TRBV6-1	TRBJ1-2	once	TGTGCCAGCAGTGAATTCCCCAGGGAGGGGCCAAAACCCTCCCATACCTTC	CASSEFPREGPKPSHTF
14	TRBD1	TRBV10-3	TRBJ2-7	NA	TGTGCCACACGCCCAGGGGACAGGGGAGTTAGATGGATCTTC	CATRPGDRGVRWIF
13	NA	TRBV20-1	TRBJ2-5	once	TGCAGTGCTAGTCTGGCAGGGAGGGAGACCCAGTACTTC	CSASLAGRETQYF
15	TRBD1	TRBV9	TRBJ1-1	NA	TGTGCCAGCAGCGTATCGGGACAGGCGAACACTGAAGCTTTCTTT	CASSVSGQANTEAFF
16	TRBD1	TRBV19	TRBJ2-5	NA	TGTGCCAGTAGTATCCCGGACAGGGGGCGCGTGGGGACCCAGTACTTC	CASSIPDRGRVGTQYF
15	NA	TRBV30	TRBJ2-5	NA	TGTGCCTGGAGTGTACAAGCACAATACAGGGAGACCCAGTACTTC	CAWSVQAQYRETQYF
16	TRBD1	TRBV3-1/TRBV3-2	TRBJ2-1	NA	TGTGCCAGCAGCCAAGCGGGACAGGGGGCGGTTAGGGAGCAGTTCTTC	CASSQAGQGAVREQFF
11	NA	TRBV7-8	TRBJ2-5	NA	TGTGCCAGCAGCCGCAGAGAGACCCAGTACTTC	CASSRRETQYF
16	TRBD1	TRBV2	TRBJ2-2	NA	TGTGCCAGCAGTTCGTTAGGGGGCCTCTTTACCGGGGAGCTGTTTTTT	CASSSLGGLFTGELFF
15	NA	TRBV6-4	TRBJ2-3	NA	TGTGCCAGCAGTGACTCTAGCGGAGTCACAGATACGCAGTATTTT	CASSDSSGVTDTQYF
15	TRBD2	TRBV6-1	TRBJ2-3	NA	TGTGCCAGCAGTGAAGAGGCGGGGGGTCTAGATACGCAGTATTTT	CASSEEAGGLDTQYF
16	TRBD2	TRBV27	TRBJ2-1	NA	TGTGCCAGCAGTCCCGCCCTGGGGGGGGGAAACAATGAGCAGTTCTTC	CASSPALGGGNNEQFF
14	NA	TRBV4-1	TRBJ1-3	NA	TGCGCCAGCAGCCCCGCCGGGTCAGGAAACACCATATATTTT	CASSPAGSGNTIYF
18	TRBD2	TRBV5-4	TRBJ2-5	NA	TGTGCCAGCAGCTTGCCAGGTCCGGGGGGGGCCCCCGGGAAGACCCAGTACTTC	CASSLPGPGGAPGKTQYF
15	NA	TRBV2	TRBJ2-2	NA	TGTGCCAGCAGAGCGGCGGGCCTGAACACCGGGGAGCTGTTTTTT	CASRAAGLNTGELFF
16	TRBD2	TRBV5-4	TRBJ2-1	once	TGTGCCAGCAGCTGGAGGGAGGCCCAGCGGGGGGCGGAGCAGTTCTTC	CASSWREAQRGAEQFF
15	NA	TRBV7-2	TRBJ2-2	NA	TGTGCCAGCAGCTTAGCTCCAGGGGACACCGGGGAGCTGTTTTTT	CASSLAPGDTGELFF
12	NA	TRBV29-1	TRBJ1-1	few	TGCAGCATGGAGGTAGGGTATACTGAAGCTTTCTTT	CSMEVGYTEAFF
16	NA	TRBV4-3	TRBJ2-7	NA	TGCGCCAGCAGCCCAAGGCTGGGGCAGGGTCAAGACGAGCAGTACTTC	CASSPRLGQGQDEQYF
18	TRBD1	TRBV4-1	TRBJ2-7	many	TGCGCCAGCAGCCCAGGGGGCGGAAGGGGTCCCAGCTCCTACGAGCAGTACTTC	CASSPGGGRGPSSYEQYF
13	NA	TRBV2	TRBJ1-2	NA	TGTGCCAGCAGTGAAGGGGACGGGGGTGGCTACACCTTC	CASSEGDGGGYTF
15	TRBD2	TRBV2	TRBJ2-2	NA	TGTGCCAGCAGTCAAAGCGGGGTTAACACCGGGGAGCTGTTTTTT	CASSQSGVNTGELFF
14	NA	TRBV5-1	TRBJ1-1	NA	TGCGCCAGCAGCTTCCGGGAGATGAACACTGAAGCTTTCTTT	CASSFREMNTEAFF
15	NA	TRBV10-2	TRBJ1-3	few	TGCGCCAGCAGTGAAACAGGTCTGGAAGGAAACACCATATATTTT	CASSETGLEGNTIYF
16	TRBD1	TRBV6-6	TRBJ2-2	NA	TGTGCCAGCAGTTACACAGGGGGCGCCCCCACCGGGGAGCTGTTTTTT	CASSYTGGAPTGELFF
14	TRBD2	TRBV3-1/TRBV3-2	TRBJ2-7	NA	TGTGCCAGCAGCCAAATAGCGGGGGCGAGAGAGCAGTACTTC	CASSQIAGAREQYF
16	TRBD1	TRBV5-1	TRBJ2-2	once	TGCGCCAGCAGCCATTCGGACAGGTTGAACACCGGGGAGCTGTTTTTT	CASSHSDRLNTGELFF
14	NA	TRBV19	TRBJ2-7	NA	TGTGCCAGTAGTACTCCGGGCGGGTATTACGAGCAGTACTTC	CASSTPGGYYEQYF
15	NA	TRBV3-1/TRBV3-2	TRBJ2-5	once	TGTGCCAGCAGCCCGGTAACAGGGATCCAAGAGACCCAGTACTTC	CASSPVTGIQETQYF
14	NA	TRBV3-1/TRBV3-2	TRBJ1-1	once	TGTGCCAGCAGCCTAACAGGGATGGGCACTGAAGCTTTCTTT	CASSLTGMGTEAFF
14	TRBD1	TRBV29-1	TRBJ1-1	NA	TGCAGCGCGCTTAACAGGGGGAAGAACACTGAAGCTTTCTTT	CSALNRGKNTEAFF
15	TRBD1	TRBV5-1	TRBJ2-7	NA	TGCGCCAGCAGCTTGGGGCAGACAGGGGCCTACGAGCAGTACTTC	CASSLGQTGAYEQYF
16	TRBD1	TRBV29-1	TRBJ1-2	NA	TGCAGCGCGCCCACAGGGGGCTCCTCACCAACCTATGGCTACACCTTC	CSAPTGGSSPTYGYTF
15	NA	TRBV6-5	TRBJ2-2	NA	TGTGCCAGCAGATTGGACAGCGCGAACACCGGGGAGCTGTTTTTT	CASRLDSANTGELFF
16	TRBD2	TRBV2	TRBJ2-2	NA	TGTGCCAGCAGTGGGGATCTAGCGGGGGGGATCGGGGAGCTGTTTTTT	CASSGDLAGGIGELFF
12	NA	TRBV6-6	TRBJ1-1	NA	TGTGCCAGCACCAAAACGGGGGTAGAAGCTTTCTTT	CASTKTGVEAFF
12	NA	TRBV2	TRBJ2-3	once	TGTGCCAGTCAAGCCGGTCCAGATACGCAGTATTTT	CASQAGPDTQYF